The clone carrying this TCR beta chain occurred a few times. Per the germline V gene, CDR1 is MNHEY and CDR2 is SVGEGT. V was trimmed by 5 bases and J by 2 bases, leaving 11 bases between them. CDR3 size: 14 residues. The data stem from a study of blood T cells in healthy people across ages. A second about 6 to 11 cycle PCR used barcoded and J-beta primers. TCRdb called the 5' RACE reads again in MiXCR, with one record for every CDR3 protein. The sample has about a million distinct CDR3 sequences, roughly half seen once. The V and J genes are TRBV6-2 or TRBV6-3 and TRBJ2-3; the D gene is possibly TRBD1 (6 bases). The receptor's source is a woman aged 60-70 years in good health. The sample was blood. The CDR3 region is CASSPQGFTDTQYF. As DNA, the CDR3 is TGTGCCAGCAGTCCCCAGGGGTTCACAGATACGCAGTATTTT.